One T cell receptor (beta chain) is described in this entry. What it recognizes is unknown. This sample is part of a study of siplizumab effects on memory and regulatory T cells. Study-level findings and limits: Suppressive activity of Tregs proliferating in siplizumab cultures remained unconfirmed. Tracing alloreactive clones into unstimulated subsets worked for only a minor fraction of them.

Per the germline V gene, CDR1 is MNHEY and CDR2 is SMNVEV (reference sequence). Trimming stripped 6 bases from V and 7 bases from J, with 10 bases between. This CDR3 region has 12 residues. TCRdb keeps only in-frame clones here, not all; method: immunoSEQ multiplex PCR. The sample contains approximately 94,000 clones, approximately 97% of which appear only once. The J gene is TRBJ1-5, the V gene TRBV27; no clear D. This TCR derives from a human donor in good health. The specimen was naive CD4+ T cells sorted from blood. The CDR3 DNA reads TGTGCCAGCAGCAGAAGAGGACAGCCCCAGCATTTT. Protein product: CASSRRGQPQHF.